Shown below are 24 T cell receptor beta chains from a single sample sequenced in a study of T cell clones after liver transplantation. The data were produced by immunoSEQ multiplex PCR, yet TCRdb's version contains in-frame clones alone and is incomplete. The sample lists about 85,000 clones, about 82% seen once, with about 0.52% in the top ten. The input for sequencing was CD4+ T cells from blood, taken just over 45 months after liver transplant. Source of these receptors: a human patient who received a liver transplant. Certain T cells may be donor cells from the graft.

CDR3 bases: TGTGCCAGCAGCGTAGCGGGCGGCTCTGGGGCCAACGTCCTGACTTTC. It yields the protein CASSVAGGSGANVLTF. The V and J genes are TRBV9 and TRBJ2-6; D unclear. This CDR3 has 16 residues. Deletions cut 0 bases from V and 0 bases from J, with 7 bases between. Germline CDR1 is SGDLS and CDR2 is YYNGEE.

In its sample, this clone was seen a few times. CDR3 loop: CASSPTLGGTSTEAFF. The CDR3 coding sequence is TGTGCCAGCTCACCAACCTTAGGGGGCACGAGCACTGAAGCTTTCTTT. The chain is built from TRBV18 and TRBJ1-1; 7 bases match TRBD1. The germline CDR1 and CDR2 sequences are KGHSH and LQKENI. V dropped 2 bases and J dropped 4; count of bases not matched to a gene: 10. CDR3 length: 16 amino acids.

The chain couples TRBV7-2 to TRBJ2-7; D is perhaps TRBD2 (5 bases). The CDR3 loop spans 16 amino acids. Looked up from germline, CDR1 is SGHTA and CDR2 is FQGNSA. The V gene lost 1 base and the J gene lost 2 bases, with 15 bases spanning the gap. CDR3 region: CASSLGLGGWAYEQYF. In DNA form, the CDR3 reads TGTGCCAGCAGCTTAGGACTTGGAGGTTGGGCCTACGAGCAGTACTTC.

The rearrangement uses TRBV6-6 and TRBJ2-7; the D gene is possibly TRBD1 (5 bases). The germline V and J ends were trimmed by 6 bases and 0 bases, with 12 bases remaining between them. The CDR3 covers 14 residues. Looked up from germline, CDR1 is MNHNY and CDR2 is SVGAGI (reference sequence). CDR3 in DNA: TGTGCCAGCAGCAGGGATGGTAGCTCCTACGAGCAGTACTTC. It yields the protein CASSRDGSSYEQYF.

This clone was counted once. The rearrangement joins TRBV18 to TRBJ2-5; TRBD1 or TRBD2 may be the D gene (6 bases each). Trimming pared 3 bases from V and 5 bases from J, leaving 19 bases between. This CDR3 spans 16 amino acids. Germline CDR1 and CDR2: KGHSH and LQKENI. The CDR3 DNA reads TGTGCCAGCTCACCCCGAGGGGGACTGATGTGGGAGACCCAGTACTTC. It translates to CASSPRGGLMWETQYF.

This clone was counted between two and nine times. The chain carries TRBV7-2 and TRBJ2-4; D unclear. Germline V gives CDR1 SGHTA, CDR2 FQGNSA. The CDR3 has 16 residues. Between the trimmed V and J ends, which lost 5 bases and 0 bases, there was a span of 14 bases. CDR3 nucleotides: TGTGCCAGCAGCCCCTTGGGCGGATTAGCCAAAAACATTCAGTACTTC. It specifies CASSPLGGLAKNIQYF.

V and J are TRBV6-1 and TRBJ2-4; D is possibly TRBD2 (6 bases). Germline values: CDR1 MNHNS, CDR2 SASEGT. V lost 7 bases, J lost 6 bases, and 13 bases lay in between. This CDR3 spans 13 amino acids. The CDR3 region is CASTLGTGNIQYF. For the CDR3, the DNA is TGTGCCAGCACACTCGGGACTGGAAACATTCAGTACTTC.

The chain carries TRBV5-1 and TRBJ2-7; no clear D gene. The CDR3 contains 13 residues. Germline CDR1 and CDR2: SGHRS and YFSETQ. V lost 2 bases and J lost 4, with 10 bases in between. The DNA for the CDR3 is TGCGCCAGCAGCTTAGGGCACAAATACGAGCAGTACTTC. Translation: CASSLGHKYEQYF.

This CDR3 is CATQGSGLGNEQFF. The CDR3, as DNA: TGTGCCACCCAGGGTTCGGGCCTAGGTAATGAGCAGTTCTTC. This chain joins TRBV7-2 and TRBJ2-1; tentative D call: TRBD1 (5 bases). V was cut by 10 bases and J by 7 bases, with 20 bases left in between. There are 14 residues in the CDR3. Germline CDR1 reads SGHTA; CDR2 reads FQGNSA.

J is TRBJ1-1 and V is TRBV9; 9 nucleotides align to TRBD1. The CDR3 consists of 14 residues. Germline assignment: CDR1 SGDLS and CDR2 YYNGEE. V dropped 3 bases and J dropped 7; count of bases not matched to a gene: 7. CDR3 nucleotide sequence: TGTGCCAGCAGCGCGATTACAGGGGGCAGTGAAGCTTTCTTT. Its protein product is CASSAITGGSEAFF.

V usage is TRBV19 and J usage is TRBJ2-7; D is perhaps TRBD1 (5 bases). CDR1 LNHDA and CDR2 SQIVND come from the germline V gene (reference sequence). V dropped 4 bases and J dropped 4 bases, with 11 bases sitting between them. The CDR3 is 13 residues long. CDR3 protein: CASSKKGKYEQYF. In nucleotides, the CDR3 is TGTGCCAGTAGTAAGAAGGGGAAGTACGAGCAGTACTTC.

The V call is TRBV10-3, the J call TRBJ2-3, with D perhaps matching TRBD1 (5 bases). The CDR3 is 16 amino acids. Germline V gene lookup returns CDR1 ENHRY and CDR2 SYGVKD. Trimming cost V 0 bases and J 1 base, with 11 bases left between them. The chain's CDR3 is CAISESGRAGTDTQYF. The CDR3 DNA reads TGTGCCATCAGTGAGTCGGGCAGGGCGGGCACAGATACGCAGTATTTT.

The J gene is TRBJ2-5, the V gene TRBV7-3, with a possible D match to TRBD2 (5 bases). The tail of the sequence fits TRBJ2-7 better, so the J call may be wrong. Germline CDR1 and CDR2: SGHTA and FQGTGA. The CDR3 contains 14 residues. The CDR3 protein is CASSPSGVAHEQYF. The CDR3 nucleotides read TGTGCCAGCAGCCCCTCCGGGGTGGCTCACGAGCAGTACTTC.

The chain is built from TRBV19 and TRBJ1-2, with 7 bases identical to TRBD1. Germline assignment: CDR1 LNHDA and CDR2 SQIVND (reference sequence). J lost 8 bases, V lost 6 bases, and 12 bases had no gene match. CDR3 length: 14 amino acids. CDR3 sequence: CASRLGQAERGYTF. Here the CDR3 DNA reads TGTGCCAGTAGACTAGGACAGGCGGAGAGGGGCTACACCTTC.

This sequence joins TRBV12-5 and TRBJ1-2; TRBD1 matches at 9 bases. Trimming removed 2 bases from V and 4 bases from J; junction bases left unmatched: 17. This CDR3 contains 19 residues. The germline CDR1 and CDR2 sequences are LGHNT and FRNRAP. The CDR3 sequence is CASGLTPGTGIFNSYGYTF. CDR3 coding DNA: TGTGCTAGTGGTTTGACTCCCGGGACAGGGATATTTAACAGCTATGGCTACACCTTC.

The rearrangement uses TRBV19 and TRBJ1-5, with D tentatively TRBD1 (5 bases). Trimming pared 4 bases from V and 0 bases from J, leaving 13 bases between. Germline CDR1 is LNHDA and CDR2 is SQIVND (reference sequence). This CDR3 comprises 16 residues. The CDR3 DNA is TGTGCCAGTAGTAAACCGGGGACCTCTAGCAATCAGCCCCAGCATTTT. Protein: CASSKPGTSSNQPQHF.

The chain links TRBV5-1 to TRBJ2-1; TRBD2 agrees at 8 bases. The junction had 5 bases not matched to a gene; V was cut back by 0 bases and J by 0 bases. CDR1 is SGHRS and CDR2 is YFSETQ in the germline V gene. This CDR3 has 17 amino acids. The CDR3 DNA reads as TGCGCCAGCAGCTTGGAGTCTGGGACTAGCTCCTACAATGAGCAGTTCTTC. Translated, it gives CASSLESGTSSYNEQFF.

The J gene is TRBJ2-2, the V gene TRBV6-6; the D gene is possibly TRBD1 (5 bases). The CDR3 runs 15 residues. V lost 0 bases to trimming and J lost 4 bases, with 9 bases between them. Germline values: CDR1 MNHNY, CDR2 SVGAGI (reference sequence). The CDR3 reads CASSYSIQGTGELFF. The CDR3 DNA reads TGTGCCAGCAGTTACTCGATCCAGGGCACCGGGGAGCTGTTTTTT.

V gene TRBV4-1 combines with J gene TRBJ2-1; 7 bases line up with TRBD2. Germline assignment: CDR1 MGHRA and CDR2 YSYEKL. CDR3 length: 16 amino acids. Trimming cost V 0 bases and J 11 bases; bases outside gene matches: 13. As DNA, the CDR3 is TGCGCCAGCAGCCAAGACGAAAGGGCGCTGCGGGGGAAGCAGTTCTTC. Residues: CASSQDERALRGKQFF.

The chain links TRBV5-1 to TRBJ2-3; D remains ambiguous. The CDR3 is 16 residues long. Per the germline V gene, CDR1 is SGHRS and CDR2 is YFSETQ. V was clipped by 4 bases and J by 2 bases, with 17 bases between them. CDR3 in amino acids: CASSLRYSDNTDTQYF. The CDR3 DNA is TGCGCCAGCAGCCTCCGGTACTCAGACAACACAGATACGCAGTATTTT.

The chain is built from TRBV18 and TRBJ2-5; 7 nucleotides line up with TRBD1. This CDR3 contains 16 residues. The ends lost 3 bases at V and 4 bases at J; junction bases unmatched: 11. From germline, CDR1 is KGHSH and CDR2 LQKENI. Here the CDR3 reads CASSPGTAASGETQYF. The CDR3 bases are TGTGCCAGCTCACCGGGGACAGCTGCTTCGGGAGAGACCCAGTACTTC.

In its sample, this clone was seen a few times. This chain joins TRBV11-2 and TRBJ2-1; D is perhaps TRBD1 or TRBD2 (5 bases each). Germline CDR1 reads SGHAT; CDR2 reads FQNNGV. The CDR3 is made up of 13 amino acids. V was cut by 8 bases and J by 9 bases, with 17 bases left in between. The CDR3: CASAQGREGEQFF. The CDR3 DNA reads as TGTGCCAGCGCGCAGGGAAGAGAGGGTGAGCAGTTCTTC.

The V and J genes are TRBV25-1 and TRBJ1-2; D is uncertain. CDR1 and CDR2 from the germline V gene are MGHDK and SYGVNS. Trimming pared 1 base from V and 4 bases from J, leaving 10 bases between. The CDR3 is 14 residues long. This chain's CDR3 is CASSELAAPYGYTF. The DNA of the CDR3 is TGTGCCAGCAGTGAATTAGCAGCCCCCTATGGCTACACCTTC.

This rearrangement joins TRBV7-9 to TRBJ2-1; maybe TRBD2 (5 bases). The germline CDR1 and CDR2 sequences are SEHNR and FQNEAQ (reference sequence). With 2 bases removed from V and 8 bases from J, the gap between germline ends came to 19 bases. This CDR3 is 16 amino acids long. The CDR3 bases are TGTGCCAGCAGCTTACGCGGGCCCAACGATATGGATGAGCAGTTCTTC. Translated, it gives CASSLRGPNDMDEQFF. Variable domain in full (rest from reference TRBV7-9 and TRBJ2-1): DTGVSQNPRHKITKRGQNVTFRCDPISEHNRLYWYRQTLGQGPEFLTYFQNEAQLEKSRLLSDRFSAERPKGSFSTLEIQRTEQGDSAMYLCASSLRGPNDMDEQFFGPGTRLTVL.